A single sample is the source of the 28 T cell receptor beta chains below, sequenced in a study of blood T cell repertoires in COVID-19. Assay: immunoSEQ multiplex PCR; the TCRdb copy retains only in-frame clones and omits some. The sample has 150,000 to 200,000 clones, 85% to 90% seen once. The sequencing input was PBMCs or T cells enriched from blood (not recorded which). The receptors were sampled from a woman between 45 and 65 years old who had recovered from COVID-19.

V is TRBV7-2 and J is TRBJ2-1, with a possible D match to TRBD1 (5 bases). Trimming cost V 6 bases and J 0 bases, with 12 bases left between them. From germline, CDR1 is SGHTA and CDR2 FQGNSA. The CDR3 spans 15 residues. CDR3 protein: CASSYDRGSYNEQFF. As DNA, the CDR3 is TGTGCCAGCAGTTACGACAGAGGCTCCTACAATGAGCAGTTCTTC.

The CDR3 reads CASSFDTGELFF. The CDR3 DNA sequence: TGTGCCAGCAGTTTCGACACCGGGGAGCTGTTTTTT. The V call is TRBV27, the J call TRBJ2-2; D unclear. Germline V CDR1 and CDR2: MNHEY, SMNVEV (reference sequence). Trimming left V 3 bases short and J 3 bases short, with 2 bases between. The CDR3 spans 12 residues.

The CDR3 sequence is CASSPGTDNEQFF. CDR3 in DNA: TGTGCCAGCAGCCCGGGGACAGACAATGAGCAGTTCTTC. The chain has TRBV5-4 and TRBJ2-1; 7 bases fit TRBD1. Germline V gene lookup returns CDR1 SGHNT and CDR2 YYREEE (reference sequence). Unmatched junction bases numbered 3, after V lost 4 bases and J lost 5 bases. The CDR3 totals 13 residues.

The chain links TRBV7-8 to TRBJ1-3; D uncertain. Trimming removed 0 bases from V and 2 bases from J, with 8 bases in between. From germline, CDR1 is SGHVS and CDR2 FQNEAQ. The CDR3 covers 15 residues. CDR3 DNA sequence: TGTGCCAGCAGCTTAGCGAGTGCAACTGGAAACACCATATATTTT. Its translation: CASSLASATGNTIYF.

The V and J genes are TRBV6-2 or TRBV6-3 and TRBJ1-2; a weak D match, TRBD1 (5 bases). With 6 bases removed from V and 4 bases from J, the gap between germline ends came to 12 bases. The germline gives CDR1 MNHEY, CDR2 SVGEGT. CDR3 length: 13 residues. The CDR3 reads CASSLDSPYGYTF. The CDR3 DNA reads TGTGCCAGCAGCCTCGACAGTCCCTATGGCTACACCTTC.

The CDR3 DNA reads as TGCGCCAGCACCACTACACAGGGGCCCGGGGAGCTGTTTTTT. Encoded protein: CASTTTQGPGELFF. V and J are TRBV5-1 and TRBJ2-2; TRBD1 matches 7 bases. Germline CDR1 and CDR2: SGHRS and YFSETQ. The CDR3 is 14 amino acids. Trimming took 6 bases from V and 6 from J; bases not matched to a gene: 8.

The chain joins TRBV19 to TRBJ1-1, with a possible D match to TRBD1 (6 bases). CDR1 LNHDA and CDR2 SQIVND come from the germline V gene (reference sequence). Trimming removed 5 bases at V and 4 bases at J, with 14 bases between. This CDR3 comprises 14 residues. The CDR3 nucleotides read TGTGCCAGTAGTGGGACACAGGGTACCACTGAAGCTTTCTTT. Residues: CASSGTQGTTEAFF.

The chain employs TRBV25-1 and TRBJ1-2; 9 bases are a match to TRBD1. CDR1 MGHDK and CDR2 SYGVNS come from the germline V gene. V lost 5 bases and J lost 5; bases outside the gene matches: 6. The CDR3 runs 14 residues. CDR3 region: CASSLQGASYGYTF. DNA for the CDR3: TGTGCCAGCAGTTTACAGGGGGCTTCGTATGGCTACACCTTC.

The J gene is TRBJ2-1, the V gene TRBV19, with TRBD2 identical over 7 bases. Losses at the gene ends were 3 bases for V and 0 bases for J; bases not matched to a gene: 5. The V gene's germline CDR1 is LNHDA and CDR2 SQIVND (reference sequence). The CDR3 runs to 16 residues. The CDR3 sequence: CASSIGGGSSYNEQFF. In DNA form, the CDR3 reads TGTGCCAGTAGTATTGGCGGCGGGAGCTCCTACAATGAGCAGTTCTTC.

This clone was observed a single time. The J gene is TRBJ2-7, the V gene TRBV7-8; D might be TRBD2 (6 bases). V was cut by 1 base and J by 2 bases, with 15 bases left in between. The CDR3 length is 16 residues. In germline, CDR1 is SGHVS, CDR2 FQNEAQ. The CDR3 sequence is CASSLVRDRGTYEQYF. Written as DNA, the CDR3 is TGTGCCAGCAGCTTAGTTCGGGACCGGGGGACCTACGAGCAGTACTTC.

The chain recombines TRBV7-9 with TRBJ2-1; 7 bases line up with TRBD1. The CDR3 covers 14 residues. With V trimmed by 5 bases and J by 8 bases, 9 bases remained unmatched. Germline CDR1 reads SEHNR; CDR2 reads FQNEAQ (reference sequence). This CDR3 is CASSPDRVKDEQFF. The CDR3 region has the DNA TGTGCCAGCAGCCCCGACAGGGTGAAGGATGAGCAGTTCTTC.

A note on this clone: Germline is not matched at one junction end, which may reflect a read error. The chain combines TRBV24-1 with TRBJ1-2; D not resolved. CDR3 size: 13 residues. The V gene's germline CDR1 is KGHDR and CDR2 SFDVKD. For the CDR3, the DNA is TGTGCCACCCGTGATTCGGGGAGAGGCGGCTACACCTTC. This codes for CATRDSGRGGYTF.

This chain joins TRBV7-2 and TRBJ2-2; 7 nucleotides match TRBD1. Trimming took 4 bases from V and 3 from J; bases not matched to a gene: 2. Germline V gene data show CDR1 as SGHTA and CDR2 as FQGNSA. The CDR3 sequence is 14 residues long. CDR3 in amino acids: CASSWGQYTGELFF. Here the CDR3 DNA reads TGTGCCAGCAGCTGGGGACAGTACACCGGGGAGCTGTTTTTT.

V gene TRBV27 combines with J gene TRBJ2-2; TRBD2 matches 9 bases. The V and J ends lost 2 bases and 5 bases, in that order; junction bases with no gene match: 6. Germline CDR1 and CDR2: MNHEY and SMNVEV (reference sequence). The CDR3 covers 16 residues. CDR3: CASSLAGGPRTGELFF. The CDR3 nucleotides read TGTGCCAGCAGTTTAGCGGGGGGGCCGAGAACCGGGGAGCTGTTTTTT.

This clone was observed a single time. The V call is TRBV6-5, the J call TRBJ1-2, with 8 bases aligning to TRBD1. From germline, CDR1 is MNHEY and CDR2 SVGAGI. The trim removed 5 bases at V and 5 bases at J, leaving 7 bases unmatched. The CDR3 has 14 residues. The CDR3: CASSPDRGLYGYTF. CDR3 bases: TGTGCCAGCAGTCCCGACAGGGGCTTATATGGCTACACCTTC.

This chain links TRBV2 with TRBJ2-2, with 9 bases lining up with TRBD1. The junction had 6 bases not matched to a gene; V was cut back by 4 bases and J by 6 bases. The CDR3 is 15 amino acids. CDR1 and CDR2 (germline): SNHLY, FYNNEI. The CDR3 coding sequence is TGTGCCAGCAGTGGGAACAGGGGGCGATCCGGGGAGCTGTTTTTT. Protein: CASSGNRGRSGELFF.

This chain uses TRBV29-1 with TRBJ1-5; 9 bases line up with TRBD1. The CDR3 is 13 amino acids. Germline assignment: CDR1 SQVTM and CDR2 ANQGSEA. V shed 6 bases and J 8 bases; nucleotides not matched to a gene: 8. CDR3 amino acids: CSVSGTGMEPQHF. DNA of the CDR3: TGCAGCGTCTCCGGGACAGGGATGGAGCCCCAGCATTTT.

V and J are TRBV6-1 and TRBJ2-3, with D perhaps TRBD2 (7 bases). Trimming pared 4 bases from V and 0 bases from J, leaving 17 bases between. The CDR3 runs to 17 residues. Germline V gene lookup returns CDR1 MNHNS and CDR2 SASEGT. The DNA of the CDR3 is TGTGCCAGCAGTGGACGGGGCGGGGGCTCTAGCACAGATACGCAGTATTTT. Protein sequence: CASSGRGGGSSTDTQYF.

V and J are TRBV7-2 and TRBJ1-1; tentative D call: TRBD1 (6 bases). The germline CDR1 and CDR2 sequences are SGHTA and FQGNSA. This CDR3 comprises 14 residues. The germline V and J ends were trimmed by 7 bases and 4 bases, with 16 bases remaining between them. The CDR3: CASTPSTGATEAFF. The CDR3 nucleotides are TGTGCCAGCACCCCTTCGACAGGAGCCACTGAAGCTTTCTTT. Full variable domain (missing parts from reference TRBV7-2 and TRBJ1-1): GAGVSQSPSNKVTEKGKDVELRCDPISGHTALYWYRQSLGQGLEFLIYFQGNSAPDKSGLPSDRFSAERTGGSVSTLTIQRTQQEDSAVYLCASTPSTGATEAFFGQGTRLTVV.

The V and J genes are TRBV5-1 and TRBJ1-6; TRBD1 is a possible D gene (6 bases). The CDR3 loop spans 14 amino acids. Between the trimmed V and J ends, which lost 3 bases and 9 bases, there was a span of 13 bases. Germline V gene sequence: CDR1 SGHRS, CDR2 YFSETQ. CDR3 nucleotides: TGCGCCAGCAGCTCAGGGGAATTAATTTCACCCCTCCACTTT. Translation: CASSSGELISPLHF.

CDR3 bases: TGTGCTAGTGGTTTCAGGGCCACAGATACGCAGTATTTT. This sequence encodes CASGFRATDTQYF. The chain is built from TRBV12-5 and TRBJ2-3; tentative D call: TRBD1 (5 bases). The germline V gene has CDR1 LGHNT and CDR2 FRNRAP. CDR3 size: 13 residues. The germline V and J ends were trimmed by 3 bases and 2 bases, with 6 bases remaining between them.

V gene TRBV12-5 combines with J gene TRBJ1-1, with TRBD1 matching 8 bases. V gave up 1 base and J gave up 5 bases; unmatched junction bases: 6. This CDR3 has 15 residues. From germline, CDR1 is LGHNT and CDR2 FRNRAP. DNA for the CDR3: TGTGCTAGTGGTTTGGCGGTAACAGGGGGAACTGAAGCTTTCTTT. It translates to CASGLAVTGGTEAFF.

The chain combines TRBV7-6 with TRBJ1-2; D is perhaps TRBD1 (6 bases). This CDR3 has 17 amino acids. V gave up 5 bases and J gave up 0 bases, with 19 bases separating them. Per the germline V gene, CDR1 is SGHVS and CDR2 is FNYEAQ. Here the CDR3 DNA reads TGTGCCAGCAGCCCGAGGGAGGGGGTCCTAACTAACTATGGCTACACCTTC. This translates into CASSPREGVLTNYGYTF.

The rearrangement joins TRBV27 to TRBJ2-7, with D perhaps TRBD2 (5 bases). Germline V gene data show CDR1 as MNHEY and CDR2 as SMNVEV (reference sequence). V was clipped by 2 bases and J by 1 base, with 9 bases between them. The CDR3 contains 14 residues. CDR3 in amino acids: CASSLLGASYEQYF. CDR3 nucleotide sequence: TGTGCCAGCAGTTTACTGGGAGCATCCTACGAGCAGTACTTC.

J is TRBJ1-1 and V is TRBV19; tentative D call: TRBD1 (5 bases). Trimming pared 1 base from V and 9 bases from J, leaving 9 bases between. Germline CDR1 and CDR2: LNHDA and SQIVND (reference sequence). The CDR3 is 12 amino acids. CDR3 coding DNA: TGTGCCAGTAGTATAGCCGCAGGGAAAGCTTTCTTT. Residues: CASSIAAGKAFF.

This chain connects TRBV5-1 to TRBJ1-2; 9 bases line up with TRBD1. The CDR3 is 15 residues long. Germline-derived CDR1 and CDR2 are SGHRS and YFSETQ. Trimming at V came to 0 bases and at J to 0 bases, leaving 0 bases not matched to a gene. This CDR3 reads CASSLGQGANYGYTF. The DNA of the CDR3 is TGCGCCAGCAGCTTGGGACAGGGGGCTAACTATGGCTACACCTTC.

The chain joins TRBV2 to TRBJ2-1; the D gene is possibly TRBD1 (5 bases). V was cut by 6 bases and J by 4 bases, with 10 bases left in between. There are 13 residues in the CDR3. Germline assignment: CDR1 SNHLY and CDR2 FYNNEI. DNA for the CDR3: TGTGCCAGCAGCCACGACAGTTACAATGAGCAGTTCTTC. It encodes CASSHDSYNEQFF.

The J gene is TRBJ2-5, the V gene TRBV5-1; the D gene is possibly TRBD2 (5 bases). Germline V gene data show CDR1 as SGHRS and CDR2 as YFSETQ. The CDR3 runs 13 residues. V was trimmed by 2 bases and J by 9 bases, leaving 14 bases between them. CDR3 sequence: CASSFDQERAQYF. CDR3 sequence (DNA): TGCGCCAGCAGCTTTGATCAAGAGAGGGCCCAGTACTTC.